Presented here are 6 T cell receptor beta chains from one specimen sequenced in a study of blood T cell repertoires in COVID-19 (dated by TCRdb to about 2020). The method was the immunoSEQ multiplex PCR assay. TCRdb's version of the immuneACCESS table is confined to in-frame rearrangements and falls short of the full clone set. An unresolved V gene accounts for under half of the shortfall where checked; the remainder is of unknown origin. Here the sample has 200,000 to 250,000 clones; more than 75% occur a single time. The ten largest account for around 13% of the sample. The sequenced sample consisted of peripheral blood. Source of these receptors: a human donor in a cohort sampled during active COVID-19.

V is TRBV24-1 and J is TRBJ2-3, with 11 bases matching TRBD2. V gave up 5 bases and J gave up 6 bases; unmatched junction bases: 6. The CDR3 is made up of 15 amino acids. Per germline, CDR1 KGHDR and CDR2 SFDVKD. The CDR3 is CATSGPLAGGDTQYF. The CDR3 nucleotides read TGTGCCACCAGTGGCCCCCTAGCGGGAGGCGATACGCAGTATTTT.

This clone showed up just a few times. The CDR3 region has the DNA TGTGCCAGCAGCACCAGGACTAGCCGTCGAGACAATGAGCAGTTCTTC. As protein: CASSTRTSRRDNEQFF. The gene calls are TRBV7-9 and TRBJ2-1; 8 bases line up with TRBD2. Per the germline V gene, CDR1 is SEHNR and CDR2 is FQNEAQ (reference sequence). This CDR3 is 16 amino acids long. V was clipped by 5 bases and J by 5 bases; unmatched bases: 11. The complete variable domain, with remaining parts taken from reference TRBV7-9 and TRBJ2-1, reads DTGVSQNPRHKITKRGQNVTFRCDPISEHNRLYWYRQTLGQGPEFLTYFQNEAQLEKSRLLSDRFSAERPKGSFSTLEIQRTEQGDSAMYLCASSTRTSRRDNEQFFGPGTRLTVL.

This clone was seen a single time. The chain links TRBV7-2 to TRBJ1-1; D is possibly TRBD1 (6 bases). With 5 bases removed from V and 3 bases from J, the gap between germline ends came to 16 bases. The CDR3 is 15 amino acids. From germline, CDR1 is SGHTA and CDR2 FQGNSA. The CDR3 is CASSAQNRAYTEAFF. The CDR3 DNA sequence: TGTGCCAGCAGCGCCCAAAACAGGGCCTACACTGAAGCTTTCTTT.

The chain's CDR3 is CASSPPEGSNEQYF. Written as DNA, the CDR3 is TGTGCCAGTAGTCCCCCCGAGGGCAGCAACGAGCAGTACTTC. V and J are TRBV19 and TRBJ2-7, with a possible D match to TRBD2 (5 bases). Trimming cost V 5 bases and J 5 bases, with 16 bases left between them. This CDR3 has 14 amino acids. The germline V gene encodes CDR1 LNHDA and CDR2 SQIVND (reference sequence).

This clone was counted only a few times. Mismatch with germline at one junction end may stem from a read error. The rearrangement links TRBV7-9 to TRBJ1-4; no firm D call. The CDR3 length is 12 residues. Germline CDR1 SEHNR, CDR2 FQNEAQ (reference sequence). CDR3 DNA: TGTGCCGGCAGGAGGGTTAACGAAAAACTGTTTTTT. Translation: CAGRRVNEKLFF.

The CDR3: CASSAGHRGRNTIYF. The CDR3 DNA follows: TGTGCCAGCAGCGCCGGGCACAGGGGGAGAAACACCATATATTTT. This chain connects TRBV9 to TRBJ1-3, with TRBD1 matching 8 bases. V lost 3 bases to trimming and J lost 5 bases; unmatched junction nucleotides: 7. The CDR3 has 15 amino acids. The V gene's germline CDR1 is SGDLS and CDR2 YYNGEE.